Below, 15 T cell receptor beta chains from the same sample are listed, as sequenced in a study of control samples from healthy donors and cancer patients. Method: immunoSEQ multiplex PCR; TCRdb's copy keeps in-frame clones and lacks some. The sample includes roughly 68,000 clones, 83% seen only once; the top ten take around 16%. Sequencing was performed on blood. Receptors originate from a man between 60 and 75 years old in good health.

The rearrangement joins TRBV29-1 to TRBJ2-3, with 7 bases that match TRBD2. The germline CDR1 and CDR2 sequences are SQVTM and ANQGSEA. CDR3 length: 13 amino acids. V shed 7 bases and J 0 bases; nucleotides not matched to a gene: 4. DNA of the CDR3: TGCAGCGCAGAGCGGGGTAGCACAGATACGCAGTATTTT. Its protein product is CSAERGSTDTQYF.

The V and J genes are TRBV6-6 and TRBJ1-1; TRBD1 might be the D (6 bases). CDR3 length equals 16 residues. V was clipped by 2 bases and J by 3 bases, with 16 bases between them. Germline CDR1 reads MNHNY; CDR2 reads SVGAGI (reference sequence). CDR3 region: CASSYPLRGGDTEAFF. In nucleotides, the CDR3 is TGTGCCAGCAGTTACCCCCTCAGGGGCGGGGACACTGAAGCTTTCTTT.

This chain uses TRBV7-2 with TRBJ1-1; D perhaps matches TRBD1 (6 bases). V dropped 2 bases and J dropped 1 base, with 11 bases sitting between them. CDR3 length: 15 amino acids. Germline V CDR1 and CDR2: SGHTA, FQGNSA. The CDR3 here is CASSLTGTPNTEAFF. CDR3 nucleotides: TGTGCCAGCAGCTTAACCGGGACACCGAACACTGAAGCTTTCTTT.

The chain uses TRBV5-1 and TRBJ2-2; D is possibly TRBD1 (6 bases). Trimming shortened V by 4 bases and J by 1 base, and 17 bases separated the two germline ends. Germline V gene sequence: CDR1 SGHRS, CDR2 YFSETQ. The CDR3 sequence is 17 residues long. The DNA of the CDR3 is TGCGCCAGCAGCCGAGGCCACCGGGACAAGAACACCGGGGAGCTGTTTTTT. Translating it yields CASSRGHRDKNTGELFF. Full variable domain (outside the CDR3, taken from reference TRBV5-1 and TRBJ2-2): KAGVTQTPRYLIKTRGQQVTLSCSPISGHRSVSWYQQTPGQGLQFLFEYFSETQRNKGNFPGRFSGRQFSNSRSEMNVSTLELGDSALYLCASSRGHRDKNTGELFFGEGSRLTVL.

The CDR3 DNA follows: TGTGCCAGCAGCATCTCGGACACCGGCCCGTACGAGCAGTACTTC. It yields the protein CASSISDTGPYEQYF. The gene calls are TRBV7-8 and TRBJ2-7; D might be TRBD1 (5 bases). The CDR3 contains 15 residues. V was trimmed by 5 bases and J by 4 bases, leaving 18 bases between them. The germline V gene encodes CDR1 SGHVS and CDR2 FQNEAQ.

The CDR3 DNA reads TGTGCCAGCAGCTTGTCGACTTATGGTTTGGATACGCAGTATTTT. Translation: CASSLSTYGLDTQYF. The rearrangement links TRBV5-8 to TRBJ2-3; the D is unclear. V lost 1 base and J lost 6, with 15 bases in between. The CDR3 is 15 residues long. Looked up from germline, CDR1 is SGHTS and CDR2 is YDEGEE.

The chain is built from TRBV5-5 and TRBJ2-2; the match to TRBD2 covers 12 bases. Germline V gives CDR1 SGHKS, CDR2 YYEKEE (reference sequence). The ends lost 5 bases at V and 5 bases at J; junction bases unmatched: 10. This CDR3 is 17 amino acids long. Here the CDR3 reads CASSYRLAGVGTGELFF. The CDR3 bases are TGTGCCAGCAGTTACAGACTAGCGGGAGTAGGGACCGGGGAGCTGTTTTTT.

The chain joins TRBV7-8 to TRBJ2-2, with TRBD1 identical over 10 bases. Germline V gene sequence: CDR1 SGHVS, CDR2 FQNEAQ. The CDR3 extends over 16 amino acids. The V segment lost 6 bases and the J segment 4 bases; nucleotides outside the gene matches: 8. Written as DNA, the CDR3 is TGTGCCAGCAGGACGACAGGGGGCGCGAGCACCGGGGAGCTGTTTTTT. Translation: CASRTTGGASTGELFF.

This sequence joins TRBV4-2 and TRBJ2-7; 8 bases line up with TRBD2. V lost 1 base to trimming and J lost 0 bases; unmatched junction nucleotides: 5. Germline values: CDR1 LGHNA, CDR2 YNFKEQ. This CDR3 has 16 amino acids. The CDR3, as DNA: TGTGCCAGCAGCCAAGTTTCAGCGGGAGCCTCCTACGAGCAGTACTTC. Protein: CASSQVSAGASYEQYF.

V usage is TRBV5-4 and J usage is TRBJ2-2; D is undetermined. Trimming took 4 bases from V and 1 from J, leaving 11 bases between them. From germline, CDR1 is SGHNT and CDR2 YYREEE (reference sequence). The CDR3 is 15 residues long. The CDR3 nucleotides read TGTGCCAGCAGCCTGGGCGGTCAGAACACCGGGGAGCTGTTTTTT. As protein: CASSLGGQNTGELFF.

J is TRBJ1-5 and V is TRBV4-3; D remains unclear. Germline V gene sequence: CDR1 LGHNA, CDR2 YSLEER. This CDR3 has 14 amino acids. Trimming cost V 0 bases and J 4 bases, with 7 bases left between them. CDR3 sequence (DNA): TGCGCCAGCAGCCAAGAGTTGCAGAATCAGCCCCAGCATTTT. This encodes CASSQELQNQPQHF.

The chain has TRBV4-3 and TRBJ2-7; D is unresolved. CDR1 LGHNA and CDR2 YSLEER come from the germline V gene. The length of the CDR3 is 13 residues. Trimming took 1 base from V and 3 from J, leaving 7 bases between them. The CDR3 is CASSQGTRYEQYF. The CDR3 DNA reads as TGCGCCAGCAGCCAAGGGACCCGCTACGAGCAGTACTTC.

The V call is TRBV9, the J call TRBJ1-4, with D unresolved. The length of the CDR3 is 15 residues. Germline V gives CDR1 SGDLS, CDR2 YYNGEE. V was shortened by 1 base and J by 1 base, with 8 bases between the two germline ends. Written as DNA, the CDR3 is TGTGCCAGCAGCGTATCGGCAGGAACTAATGAAAAACTGTTTTTT. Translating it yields CASSVSAGTNEKLFF.

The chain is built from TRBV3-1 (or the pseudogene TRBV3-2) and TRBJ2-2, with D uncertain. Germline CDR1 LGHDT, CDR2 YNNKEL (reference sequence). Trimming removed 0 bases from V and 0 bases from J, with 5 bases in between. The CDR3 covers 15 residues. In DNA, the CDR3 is TGTGCCAGCAGCCAAGATCGACCGAACACCGGGGAGCTGTTTTTT. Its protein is CASSQDRPNTGELFF.

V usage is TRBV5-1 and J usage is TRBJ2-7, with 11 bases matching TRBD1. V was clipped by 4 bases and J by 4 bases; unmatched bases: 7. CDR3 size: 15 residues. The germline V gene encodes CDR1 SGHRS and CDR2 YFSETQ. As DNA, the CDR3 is TGCGCCAGCAGCACCGGACAGGGGGCGCCTTACGAGCAGTACTTC. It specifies CASSTGQGAPYEQYF. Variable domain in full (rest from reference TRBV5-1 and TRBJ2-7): KAGVTQTPRYLIKTRGQQVTLSCSPISGHRSVSWYQQTPGQGLQFLFEYFSETQRNKGNFPGRFSGRQFSNSRSEMNVSTLELGDSALYLCASSTGQGAPYEQYFGPGTRLTVT.